Following are 29 T cell receptor beta chains from one sample sequenced in a study of response to subunit inactivated influenza vaccine. From the RT-PCR reads, TCRdb called clonotypes with MiXCR, one entry per CDR3 protein. Counted here are roughly 700,000 distinct CDR3 sequences, about 14% occurring once; the ten biggest clones make up 6% to 7%. The sample here was PBMCs from blood, taken 14 to 15 days before vaccination. The receptor set was obtained from a man between 50 and 59 years old who received an inactivated influenza vaccine.

This clonotype has more than one count but fewer than ten. The chain employs TRBV28 and TRBJ2-3; D perhaps matches TRBD2 (7 bases). The CDR3 consists of 16 residues. CDR1 is MDHEN, CDR2 SYDVKM, per germline. V lost 4 bases and J 7 bases, leaving 21 bases between the germline ends. CDR3 nucleotide sequence: TGTGCCAGCAGTTCGATAGGCGGGGGCAAACCTCATACGCAGTATTTT. Protein: CASSSIGGGKPHTQYF.

The sample holds a few counts of this clonotype. V gene TRBV4-1 combines with J gene TRBJ2-5; a possible D gene is TRBD2 (5 bases). The CDR3 extends over 15 amino acids. Germline V gene lookup returns CDR1 MGHRA and CDR2 YSYEKL. Trimming removed 4 bases from V and 0 bases from J, with 12 bases in between. The CDR3 nucleotides read TGCGCCAGCAGCCGACTAAGTGGGGACCAAGAGACCCAGTACTTC. Residues: CASSRLSGDQETQYF.

This chain joins TRBV5-4 and TRBJ2-1, with a possible D match to TRBD1 (7 bases). CDR3 length equals 15 residues. Germline V gene lookup returns CDR1 SGHNT and CDR2 YYREEE (reference sequence). V lost 1 base and J lost 3, with 11 bases in between. The CDR3 DNA sequence: TGTGCCAGCAGCTTGCAGGGGGGATTCTACAATGAGCAGTTCTTC. It translates to CASSLQGGFYNEQFF.

This clonotype was counted only a few times. The chain combines TRBV9 with TRBJ2-1; D unclear. V lost 1 base, J lost 2 bases, and 10 bases lay in between. Germline assignment: CDR1 SGDLS and CDR2 YYNGEE. This CDR3 is built from 15 residues. CDR3 loop: CASSVNPSPYNEQFF. CDR3 coding DNA: TGTGCCAGCAGCGTAAATCCGAGCCCCTACAATGAGCAGTTCTTC.

The chain's CDR3 is CASSPETLETQYF. The CDR3 DNA is TGTGCCAGCAGCCCGGAGACATTAGAGACCCAGTACTTC. This chain joins TRBV11-1 and TRBJ2-5; unclear D gene. The CDR3 has 13 residues. In germline, CDR1 is SGHAT, CDR2 FQDESV (reference sequence). The ends were cut back, 5 bases at V and 4 bases at J, with 11 bases in the middle.

A remark on this clonotype: Given a much more abundant clone one base away, this may be a read error. The chain combines TRBV14 with TRBJ2-7; D may be TRBD2 (5 bases). V lost 8 bases, J lost 3 bases, and 20 bases lay in between. Germline CDR1 is SGHDN and CDR2 is FVKESK. The CDR3 covers 15 residues. CDR3 sequence (DNA): TGTGCCAGCGGCCGCTCCCCGGCACTAGGCTACGAGCAGTACTTC. Translating it yields CASGRSPALGYEQYF.

This clonotype was picked up many times. The chain has TRBV5-1 and TRBJ2-1; TRBD2 matches at 12 bases. The germline CDR1 and CDR2 sequences are SGHRS and YFSETQ. This CDR3 spans 17 amino acids. The V and J ends lost 3 bases and 4 bases, in that order; junction bases with no gene match: 8. The chain's CDR3 is CASSSRTSGVYYNEQFF. CDR3 nucleotides: TGCGCCAGCAGCTCAAGGACTAGCGGGGTGTATTACAATGAGCAGTTCTTC.

The chain links TRBV24-1 to TRBJ2-3; unclear D gene. The CDR3 has 14 amino acids. Trimming pared 4 bases from V and 2 bases from J, leaving 9 bases between. CDR1 is KGHDR and CDR2 is SFDVKD in the germline V gene. CDR3 bases: TGTGCCACCAGTGACGACGGATTCACAGATACGCAGTATTTT. Its translation is CATSDDGFTDTQYF.

This clonotype was detected a few times. This chain links TRBV4-3 with TRBJ2-1; unclear D gene. The CDR3 spans 17 residues. Germline V lookup: CDR1 LGHNA, CDR2 YSLEER. Trimming cost V 4 bases and J 0 bases, with 16 bases left between them. The DNA for the CDR3 is TGCGCCAGCAGCCCACAGACGGTTAGTAGCTCCTACAATGAGCAGTTCTTC. Its protein is CASSPQTVSSSYNEQFF.

V usage is TRBV6-1 and J usage is TRBJ2-1, with TRBD2 matching over 10 bases. V lost 11 bases and J lost 7; bases outside the gene matches: 20. Germline CDR1 MNHNS, CDR2 SASEGT. CDR3 length: 17 amino acids. The CDR3 DNA reads as TGTGCCCGCTGTGCCAATGTTGGAGCGGGGGGGCATAATGAGCAGTTCTTC. Its translation: CARCANVGAGGHNEQFF.

This clonotype was counted many times. The chain joins TRBV4-2 to TRBJ2-3; 10 nucleotides match TRBD2. The J segment lost 6 bases and the V segment lost 3 bases, leaving 6 bases of the junction unmatched. Germline V gives CDR1 LGHNA, CDR2 YNFKEQ. The CDR3 loop spans 15 amino acids. The CDR3 region is CASSHSGGALDTQYF. In nucleotides, the CDR3 is TGTGCCAGCAGCCACAGCGGGGGGGCCTTGGATACGCAGTATTTT.

This clonotype came up a few times. This chain uses TRBV6-5 with TRBJ2-5; D is possibly TRBD1 (6 bases). Trimming removed 5 bases from V and 3 bases from J, with 16 bases in between. The CDR3 extends over 15 amino acids. The germline V gene has CDR1 MNHEY and CDR2 SVGAGI. The CDR3 loop is CASSTWDNKEETQYF. The CDR3 region has the DNA TGTGCCAGCAGTACTTGGGACAATAAAGAAGAGACCCAGTACTTC.

The chain uses TRBV18 and TRBJ1-1; D not resolved. Looked up from germline, CDR1 is KGHSH and CDR2 is LQKENI. The germline V and J ends were trimmed by 6 bases and 4 bases, with 12 bases remaining between them. This CDR3 region has 13 residues. The chain's CDR3 is CASSPDTATEAFF. The CDR3 DNA reads TGTGCCAGCTCGCCCGACACGGCCACTGAAGCTTTCTTT.

In its sample, this clonotype was seen a few times. This chain links TRBV6-1 with TRBJ2-5; D might be TRBD2 (6 bases). Germline CDR1 reads MNHNS; CDR2 reads SASEGT. V lost 2 bases and J 2 bases, leaving 9 bases between the germline ends. There are 14 residues in the CDR3. The DNA for the CDR3 is TGTGCCAGCAGTGAATCGGGGGTACAAGAGACCCAGTACTTC. It is translated as CASSESGVQETQYF.

This clonotype was counted many times. V gene TRBV4-2 combines with J gene TRBJ2-7, with TRBD2 as a possible D gene (5 bases). The CDR3 has 13 amino acids. The germline gives CDR1 LGHNA, CDR2 YNFKEQ. Between the trimmed V and J ends, which lost 8 bases and 3 bases, there was a span of 14 bases. The CDR3 is CASSRIASYEQYF. The CDR3 coding sequence is TGTGCCAGCTCCCGGATAGCGAGCTACGAGCAGTACTTC.

This clonotype was found many times. V is TRBV10-3 and J is TRBJ1-1; D call uncertain. The CDR3 contains 16 residues. V was pared by 6 bases and J by 4 bases, with 21 bases between. Per the germline V gene, CDR1 is ENHRY and CDR2 is SYGVKD. DNA for the CDR3: TGTGCCATCAGCCCTAGGGCCCGAAATAGTGGCACTGAAGCTTTCTTT. It codes for CAISPRARNSGTEAFF.

This clonotype was observed a few times. J is TRBJ1-3 and V is TRBV6-9; 7 bases match TRBD1. Germline values: CDR1 MNHGY, CDR2 SVAAGI. The CDR3 covers 18 residues. After removal of 6 bases from V and 0 bases from J, the junction contained 14 bases not matched to a gene. The chain's CDR3 is CASSLRDSQNFSGNTIYF. The CDR3 region has the DNA TGTGCCAGCAGCCTTCGGGACAGCCAAAACTTCTCTGGAAACACCATATATTTT.

The V and J genes are TRBV30 and TRBJ2-1; 7 bases match TRBD2. In germline, CDR1 is GTSNPN, CDR2 SVGIG (reference sequence). This CDR3 region has 12 residues. V was clipped by 3 bases and J by 7 bases; unmatched bases: 3. The CDR3 DNA reads TGTGCCTGGAGCGGGGGGAGGAATGAGCAGTTCTTC. Translation: CAWSGGRNEQFF. Looking up the rest from reference TRBV30 and TRBJ2-1 gives the full variable domain: SQTIHQWPATLVQPVGSPLSLECTVEGTSNPNLYWYRQAAGRGLQLLFYSVGIGQISSEVPQNLSASRPQDRQFILSSKKLLLSDSGFYLCAWSGGRNEQFFGPGTRLTVL.

This chain uses TRBV5-1 with TRBJ2-2; a possible D gene is TRBD1 (6 bases). Germline CDR1 and CDR2: SGHRS and YFSETQ. The CDR3 is made up of 16 amino acids. Trimming shortened V by 5 bases and J by 1 base, and 15 bases separated the two germline ends. The chain's CDR3 is CASSLDRIGNTGELFF. The CDR3 region has the DNA TGCGCCAGCAGTCTTGACAGGATCGGGAACACCGGGGAGCTGTTTTTT.

This clonotype was seen a handful of times. The rearrangement links TRBV4-2 to TRBJ2-6; D is unclear. Germline V gene sequence: CDR1 LGHNA, CDR2 YNFKEQ. There are 17 residues in the CDR3. Trimming removed 0 bases from V and 0 bases from J, with 9 bases in between. The CDR3 is CASSQDATSSGANVLTF. DNA for the CDR3: TGTGCCAGCAGCCAAGATGCCACGAGCTCTGGGGCCAACGTCCTGACTTTC.

V usage is TRBV5-4 and J usage is TRBJ2-5; TRBD2 matches at 12 bases. Germline V gene data show CDR1 as SGHNT and CDR2 as YYREEE (reference sequence). There are 17 residues in the CDR3. V lost 0 bases and J lost 5; bases outside the gene matches: 8. The CDR3 here is CASSLASSGGALETQYF. The CDR3 bases are TGTGCCAGCAGCTTGGCCTCTAGCGGGGGGGCCTTGGAGACCCAGTACTTC.

This clonotype came up once. Possible read error: a much larger clone is one base away. V is TRBV28 and J is TRBJ2-1; D remains unclear. Trimming pared 5 bases from V and 8 bases from J, leaving 7 bases between. Germline V gene data show CDR1 as MDHEN and CDR2 as SYDVKM. This CDR3 is 11 amino acids long. The CDR3 DNA reads as TGTGCCAGCAGTATTTACGATGAGCAGTTCTTC. This sequence encodes CASSIYDEQFF.

On this clonotype: Mismatch with germline at one junction end may stem from a read error. This chain connects TRBV10-3 to TRBJ2-1, with 7 positions matching TRBD1. This CDR3 has 12 amino acids. Germline CDR1 ENHRY, CDR2 SYGVKD. As DNA, the CDR3 is TGTGCCATCAGTGAGGGAGCCGGGACAGATTGCTTC. This codes for CAISEGAGTDCF.

The J gene is TRBJ2-1, the V gene TRBV12-3 or TRBV12-4, with 7 bases identical to TRBD1. This CDR3 is built from 14 residues. V gave up 8 bases and J gave up 8 bases; unmatched junction bases: 12. The CDR3 region is CASGKAGGGYEQFF. For the CDR3, the DNA is TGTGCCAGCGGTAAAGCAGGGGGTGGGTATGAGCAGTTCTTC.

A few counts support this clonotype. The V and J genes are TRBV20-1 and TRBJ2-1; D unclear. Germline assignment: CDR1 DFQATT and CDR2 SNEGSKA (reference sequence). The CDR3 is 13 residues long. The V and J ends lost 5 bases and 5 bases respectively, with 13 bases between them. DNA of the CDR3: TGCAGTGCTGGCCAAAGCGCGGACAATGAGCAGTTCTTC. Protein product: CSAGQSADNEQFF.

This clonotype was counted only a few times. The chain uses TRBV20-1 and TRBJ2-3, with D possibly being TRBD2 (5 bases). This CDR3 is 13 amino acids long. CDR1 is DFQATT, CDR2 SNEGSKA, per germline (reference sequence). Trimming took off 1 base at V and 5 bases at J, with 10 bases between the two ends. CDR3 in DNA: TGCAGTGCTAGAGGCCGGGCGGGAGATACGCAGTATTTT. It translates to CSARGRAGDTQYF.

There are a few counts of this clonotype. The chain carries TRBV14 and TRBJ2-5; a possible D gene is TRBD2 (6 bases). There are 14 residues in the CDR3. V was clipped by 0 bases and J by 4 bases, with 9 bases between them. From germline, CDR1 is SGHDN and CDR2 FVKESK. The CDR3 coding sequence is TGTGCCAGCAGCCAAGAGTGGAGGGCAGAGACCCAGTACTTC. Amino acid sequence: CASSQEWRAETQYF.

This chain joins TRBV12-3 or TRBV12-4 and TRBJ1-5; TRBD1 is a possible D gene (6 bases). CDR3 length: 16 amino acids. V lost 3 bases to trimming and J lost 1 base, with 13 bases between them. This CDR3 is CASSFSGVGSNQPQHF. As DNA, the CDR3 is TGTGCCAGCAGTTTTTCAGGGGTCGGAAGCAATCAGCCCCAGCATTTT.

The sample holds many counts of this clonotype. The gene calls are TRBV12-3 or TRBV12-4 and TRBJ2-1; D gene ambiguous. Trimming pared 1 base from V and 14 bases from J, leaving 15 bases between. This CDR3 spans 13 amino acids. The CDR3 nucleotides are TGTGCCAGCAGTTTAGGTCAGACTCCCGGTGAGTTCTTC. As protein: CASSLGQTPGEFF.